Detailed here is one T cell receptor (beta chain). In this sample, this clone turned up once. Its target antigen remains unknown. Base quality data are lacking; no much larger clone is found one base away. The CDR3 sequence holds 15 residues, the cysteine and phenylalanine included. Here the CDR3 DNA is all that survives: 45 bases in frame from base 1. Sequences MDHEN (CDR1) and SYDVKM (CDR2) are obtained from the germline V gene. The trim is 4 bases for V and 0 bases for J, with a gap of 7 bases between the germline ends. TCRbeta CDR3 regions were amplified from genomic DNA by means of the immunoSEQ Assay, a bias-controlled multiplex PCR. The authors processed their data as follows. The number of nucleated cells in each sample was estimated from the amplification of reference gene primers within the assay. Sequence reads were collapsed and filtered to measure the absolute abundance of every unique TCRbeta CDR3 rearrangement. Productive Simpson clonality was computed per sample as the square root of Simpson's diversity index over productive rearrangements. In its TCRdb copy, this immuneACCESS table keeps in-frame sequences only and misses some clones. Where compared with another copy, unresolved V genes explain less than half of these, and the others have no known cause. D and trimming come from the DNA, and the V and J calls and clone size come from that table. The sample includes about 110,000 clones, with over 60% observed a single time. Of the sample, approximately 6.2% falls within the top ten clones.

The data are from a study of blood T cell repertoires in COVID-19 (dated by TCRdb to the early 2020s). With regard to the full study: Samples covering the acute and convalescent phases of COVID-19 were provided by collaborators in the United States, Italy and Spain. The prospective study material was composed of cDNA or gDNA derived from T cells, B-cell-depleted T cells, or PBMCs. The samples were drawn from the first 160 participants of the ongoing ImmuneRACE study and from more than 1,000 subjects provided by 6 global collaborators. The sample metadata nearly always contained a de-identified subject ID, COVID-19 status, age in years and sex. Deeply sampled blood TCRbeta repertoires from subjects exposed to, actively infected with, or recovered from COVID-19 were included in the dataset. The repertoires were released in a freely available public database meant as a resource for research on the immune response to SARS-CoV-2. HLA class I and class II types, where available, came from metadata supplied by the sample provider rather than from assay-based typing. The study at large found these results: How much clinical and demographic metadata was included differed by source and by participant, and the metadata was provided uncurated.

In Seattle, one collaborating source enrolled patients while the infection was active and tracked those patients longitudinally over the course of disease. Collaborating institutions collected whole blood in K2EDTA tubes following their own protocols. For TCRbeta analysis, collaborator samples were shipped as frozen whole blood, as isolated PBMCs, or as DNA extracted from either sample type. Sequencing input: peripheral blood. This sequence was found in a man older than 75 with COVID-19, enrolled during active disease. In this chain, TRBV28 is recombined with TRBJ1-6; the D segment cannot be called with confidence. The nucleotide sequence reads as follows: TGTGCCAGCAGTTCACCCAGCTCCTATAATTCACCCCTCCACTTT. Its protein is CASSSPSSYNSPLHF. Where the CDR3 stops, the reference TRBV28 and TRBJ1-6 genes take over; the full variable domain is DVKVTQSSRYLVKRTGEKVFLECVQDMDHENMFWYRQDPGLGLRLIYFSYDVKMKEKGDIPEGYSVSREKKERFSLILESASTNQTSMYLCASSSPSSYNSPLHFGNGTRLTVT.